This record covers a single TCR beta chain. Its antigen is unidentified. This sample was taken from a study of shared clonotypes between healthy human individuals. Sorted-subset replicate PCR reactions contained 150 to 200 ng DNA, corresponding to about 30,000 T cell genomes. Here immunoSEQ multiplex PCR was the method, and the copy in TCRdb shows in-frame clones only, minus some. Here the sample spans some 2,000,000 clones, approximately 94% being singletons. Findings and caveats of the study: Some naive CD4 clonotypes, approximately 4.5%, turned up in common across several donors. Naive subsets, compared against memory subsets, generally had larger estimated richness values. Rarefaction exposed incomplete sorted-subset sequencing despite large depth.

CDR1 is SNHLY, CDR2 FYNNEI, per germline. The length of the CDR3 is 15 residues. Trimming removed 7 bases from V and 2 bases from J, with 14 bases in between. The sequenced sample was naive CD4+ T cells sorted from blood. Subset denoted: CD45RA+ positively selected. The chain joins TRBV2 to TRBJ1-4, with a possible D match to TRBD1 (6 bases). This TCR was recovered from a man between 18 and 35 years old in good health. The CDR3 DNA is TGTGCCAGCAAAAAGGGGGGAAAGACTAATGAAAAACTGTTTTTT. Translation gives CASKKGGKTNEKLFF.